These T cell receptor beta chains were read from a single sample in a study of CD8 T cells in Susac syndrome. Each CDR3 protein gets one entry after TCRdb re-called the immunoSEQ multiplex PCR reads with MiXCR. The table shows around 150,000 distinct CDR3 sequences, with roughly 94% occurring only once. Sequencing was done on a sample of CD4+ T cells from PBMCs. The receptors stem from a human donor with multiple sclerosis. Both conserved end residues are part of each CDR3. D genes are given only for firm matches.

J	D	length	V	CDR3
TRBJ2-2	NA	15	TRBV5-4	CASSLGRQRTGELFF
TRBJ1-2	NA	13	TRBV6-5	CASSSTDSYGYTF
TRBJ2-7	TRBD2	13	TRBV28	CASSFPAGVEQYF
TRBJ1-5	NA	13	TRBV28	CASSTGPLWTQHF
TRBJ1-2	TRBD1	16	TRBV5-1	CASSLRQGVSNYGYTF
TRBJ2-4	TRBD2	13	TRBV6-4	CATTGLAGDIQYF
TRBJ2-5	NA	13	TRBV9	CASSQRPGETQYF
TRBJ2-4	NA	20	TRBV11-2	CASSLDEGRVYLPAKNIQYF
TRBJ2-7	TRBD2	15	TRBV6-1	CASRGLAGDYYEQHF
TRBJ1-5	NA	14	TRBV12-3/TRBV12-4	CASSPQNSNQPQHF
TRBJ2-2	NA	13	TRBV12-3/TRBV12-4	CASSKLDTGELFF
TRBJ2-2	TRBD2	15	TRBV28	CASSNAGVYTGELFF
TRBJ2-3	TRBD1	14	TRBV12-5	CASGRDREADTQYF
TRBJ2-3	TRBD2	14	TRBV12-3/TRBV12-4	CASTRTSGRDTQYF
TRBJ1-4	TRBD1	16	TRBV6-1	CASSEAPGQAGRKLFF
TRBJ1-3	NA	15	TRBV5-1	CASSLGGAGGNTIYF
TRBJ2-2	NA	13	TRBV20-1	CSARATGTGELFF